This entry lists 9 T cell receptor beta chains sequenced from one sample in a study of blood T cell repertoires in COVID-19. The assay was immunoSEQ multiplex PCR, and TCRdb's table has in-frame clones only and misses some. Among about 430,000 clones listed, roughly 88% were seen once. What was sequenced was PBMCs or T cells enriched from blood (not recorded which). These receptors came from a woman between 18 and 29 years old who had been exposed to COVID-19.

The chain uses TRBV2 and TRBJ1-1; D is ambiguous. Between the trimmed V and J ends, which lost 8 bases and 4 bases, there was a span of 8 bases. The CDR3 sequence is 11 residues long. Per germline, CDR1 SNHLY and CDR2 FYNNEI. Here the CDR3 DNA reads TGTGCCAGCCAGGCAGTCACTGAAGCTTTCTTT. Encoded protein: CASQAVTEAFF.

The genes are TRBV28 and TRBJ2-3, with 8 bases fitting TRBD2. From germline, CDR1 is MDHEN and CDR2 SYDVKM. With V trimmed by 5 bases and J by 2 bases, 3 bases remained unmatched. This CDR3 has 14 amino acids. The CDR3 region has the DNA TGTGCCAGCAGTCCTAGCGGGCCCACAGATACGCAGTATTTT. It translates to CASSPSGPTDTQYF.

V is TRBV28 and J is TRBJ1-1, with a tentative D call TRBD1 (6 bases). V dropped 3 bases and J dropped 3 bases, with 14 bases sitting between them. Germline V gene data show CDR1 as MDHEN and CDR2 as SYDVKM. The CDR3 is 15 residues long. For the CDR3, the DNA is TGTGCCAGCAGTTTGGGGGCGGAAAAGTACACTGAAGCTTTCTTT. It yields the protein CASSLGAEKYTEAFF. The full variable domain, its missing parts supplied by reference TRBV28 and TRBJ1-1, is DVKVTQSSRYLVKRTGEKVFLECVQDMDHENMFWYRQDPGLGLRLIYFSYDVKMKEKGDIPEGYSVSREKKERFSLILESASTNQTSMYLCASSLGAEKYTEAFFGQGTRLTVV.

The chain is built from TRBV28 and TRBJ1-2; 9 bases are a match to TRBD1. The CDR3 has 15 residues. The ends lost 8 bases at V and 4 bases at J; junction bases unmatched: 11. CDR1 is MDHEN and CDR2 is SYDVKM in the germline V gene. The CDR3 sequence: CASAETGGVSYGYTF. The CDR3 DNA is TGTGCCAGCGCAGAGACAGGGGGGGTCAGCTATGGCTACACCTTC.

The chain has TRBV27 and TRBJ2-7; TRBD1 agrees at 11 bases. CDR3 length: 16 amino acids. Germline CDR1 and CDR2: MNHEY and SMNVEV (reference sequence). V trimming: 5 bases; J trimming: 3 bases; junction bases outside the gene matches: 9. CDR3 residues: CASSRYPGTGGYEQYF. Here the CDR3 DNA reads TGTGCCAGCAGTCGGTACCCTGGGACAGGGGGCTACGAGCAGTACTTC.

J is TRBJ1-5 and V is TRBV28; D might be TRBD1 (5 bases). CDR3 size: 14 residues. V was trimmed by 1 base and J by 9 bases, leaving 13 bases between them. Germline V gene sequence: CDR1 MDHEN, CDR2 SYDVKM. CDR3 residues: CASSLSRGTRPQHF. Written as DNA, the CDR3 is TGTGCCAGCAGTTTATCAAGGGGTACCAGGCCCCAGCATTTT.

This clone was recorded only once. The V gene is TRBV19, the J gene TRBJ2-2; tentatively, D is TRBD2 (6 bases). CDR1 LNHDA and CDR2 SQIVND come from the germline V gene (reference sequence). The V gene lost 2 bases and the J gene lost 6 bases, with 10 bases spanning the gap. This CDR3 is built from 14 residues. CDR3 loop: CASSIRAGPGELFF. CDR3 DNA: TGTGCCAGTAGTATAAGGGCGGGGCCCGGGGAGCTGTTTTTT.

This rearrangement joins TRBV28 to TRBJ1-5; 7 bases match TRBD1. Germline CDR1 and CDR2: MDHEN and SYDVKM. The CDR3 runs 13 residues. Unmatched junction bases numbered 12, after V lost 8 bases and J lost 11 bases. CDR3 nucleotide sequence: TGTGCCAGCCTTAAGGAGACAGGGTTGTCCCAGCATTTT. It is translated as CASLKETGLSQHF.

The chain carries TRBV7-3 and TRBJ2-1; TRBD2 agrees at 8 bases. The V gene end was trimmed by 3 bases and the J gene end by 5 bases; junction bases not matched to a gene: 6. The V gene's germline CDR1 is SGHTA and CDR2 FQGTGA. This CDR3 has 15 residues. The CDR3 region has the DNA TGTGCCAGCAGCTTCCGGGGGGGCCAGGACAATGAGCAGTTCTTC. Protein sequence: CASSFRGGQDNEQFF.